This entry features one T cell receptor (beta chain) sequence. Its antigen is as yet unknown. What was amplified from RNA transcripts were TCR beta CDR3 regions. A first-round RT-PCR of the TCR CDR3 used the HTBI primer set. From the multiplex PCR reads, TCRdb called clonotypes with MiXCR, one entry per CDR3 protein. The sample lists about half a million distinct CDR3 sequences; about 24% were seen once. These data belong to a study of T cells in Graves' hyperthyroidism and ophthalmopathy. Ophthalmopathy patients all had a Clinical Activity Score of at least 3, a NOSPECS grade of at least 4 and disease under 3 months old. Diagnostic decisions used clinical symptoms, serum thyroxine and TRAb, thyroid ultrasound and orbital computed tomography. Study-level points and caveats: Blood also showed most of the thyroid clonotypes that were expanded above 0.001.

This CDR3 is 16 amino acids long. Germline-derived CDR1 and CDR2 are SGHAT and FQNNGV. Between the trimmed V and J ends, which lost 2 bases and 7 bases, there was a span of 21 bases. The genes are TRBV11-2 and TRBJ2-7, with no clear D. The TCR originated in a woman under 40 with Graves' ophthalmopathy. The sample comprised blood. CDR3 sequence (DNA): TGTGCCAGCAGCTTAAGTCTACAGTACGATAAATCGGAGCAGTACTTC. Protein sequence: CASSLSLQYDKSEQYF.